This T cell receptor beta chain appears in the sequencing data of a study of PD-L1 blockade in urothelial cancer. Overall study context: Across blood samples, T cells had a median count of 141,255.

Sequencing used immunoSEQ multiplex PCR; TCRdb keeps in-frame clones, though not all of them. The repertoire has 35,000 to 45,000 clones, over 75% of them found once; the top ten carry approximately 8.3%. Germline trimming cut 2 bases from V and 4 bases from J; bases unmatched to any gene: 7. This CDR3 has 17 amino acids. Germline values: CDR1 SGHRS, CDR2 YFSETQ. This clonotype was obtained from a man between 65 and 85 years old with urothelial cancer. This chain joins TRBV5-1 and TRBJ2-2; 11 bases agree with TRBD1. The sample in question was PBMCs, obtained around atezolizumab (anti-PD-L1) treatment. CDR3 amino acids: CASSFDRTGGLTGELFF. The CDR3 DNA is TGCGCCAGCAGCTTTGATAGGACAGGGGGCCTCACCGGGGAGCTGTTTTTT.